Following are 10 T cell receptor beta chains from one sample sequenced in a study of post-analysis software for immune sequencing data. General observations from the study: A few TRBV segments occurring more often in patients than controls included TRBV5-6, TRBV5-1 and TRBV20-1.

These receptors are not linked to any known antigen. Each TCR beta cDNA library carried unique molecular identifiers. TCRdb analysed the PCR reads with MiXCR anew, one entry per CDR3 protein. Altogether about 150,000 distinct CDR3 sequences are present, 30% being singletons, with the ten largest covering more than 1.3%. The sample taken for sequencing was blood. These receptor sequences come from a girl aged 5-17 years with multiple sclerosis.

For this clonotype: This may be a read error, as it is one base from a much larger clone. CDR3 bases: TGCGTCAGCAGCTTGGCCCCGTTCTCCAACTATGGCTACACCTTC. Translated, it gives CVSSLAPFSNYGYTF. V gene TRBV5-1 combines with J gene TRBJ1-2; D is undetermined. There are 15 residues in the CDR3. Germline assignment: CDR1 SGHRS and CDR2 YFSETQ.

As to this clonotype: This may stem from a read error, because a much larger clone lies one nucleotide away. This chain connects TRBV12-3 or TRBV12-4 to TRBJ2-5; tentatively, D is TRBD1 (5 bases). This CDR3 contains 14 residues. Trimming cost V 7 bases and J 1 base, with 13 bases left between them. The CDR3 region is CASNPTGIQETQYF. The CDR3 DNA follows: TGTGCCAGCAATCCTACAGGAATCCAAGAGACCCAGTACTTC.

In its sample, this clonotype was seen many times. The chain employs TRBV7-2 and TRBJ2-7; TRBD2 is a possible D gene (6 bases). Trimming took off 4 bases at V and 5 bases at J, with 21 bases between the two ends. Germline V gene data show CDR1 as SGHTA and CDR2 as FQGNSA. CDR3 length: 16 amino acids. CDR3 bases: TGTGCCAGCAGCTCCCCTTCGGAGGGCAGGGCCCACGAGCAGTACTTC. This codes for CASSSPSEGRAHEQYF.

CDR3 nucleotides: TGTGCCACCAGTGATCCCACGACTAGCGGGATCTACGAGCAGTACTTC. It is translated as CATSDPTTSGIYEQYF. J is TRBJ2-7 and V is TRBV24-1; 11 positions match TRBD2. CDR1 and CDR2 (germline): KGHDR, SFDVKD. CDR3 size: 16 residues. The V gene end was trimmed by 3 bases and the J gene end by 3 bases; junction bases not matched to a gene: 6.

This clonotype has only a few counts. The genes are TRBV5-1 and TRBJ2-1; D is perhaps TRBD2 (5 bases). CDR1 and CDR2 (germline): SGHRS, YFSETQ. This CDR3 comprises 16 residues. V gave up 4 bases and J gave up 4 bases, with 18 bases separating them. The CDR3 region is CASSPVAGPIYNEQFF. The CDR3 bases are TGCGCCAGCAGCCCGGTTGCGGGCCCTATTTACAATGAGCAGTTCTTC.

V usage is TRBV5-1 and J usage is TRBJ2-7; TRBD2 is a possible D gene (6 bases). The germline V and J ends were trimmed by 5 bases and 0 bases, with 27 bases remaining between them. The germline CDR1 and CDR2 sequences are SGHRS and YFSETQ. The CDR3 spans 19 residues. The CDR3 coding sequence is TGCGCCAGCAGTCAACTACCGACTAGTATTAGCCAGCCCTCCTACGAGCAGTACTTC. This translates into CASSQLPTSISQPSYEQYF.

This clonotype was counted only a few times. A junction end diverges from the germline sequence, so it may reflect a read error. The V call is TRBV5-1, the J call TRBJ1-1; no reliable D call. The CDR3 spans 13 residues. CDR1 and CDR2 from the germline V gene are SGHRS and YFSETQ. The CDR3 loop reads CASSLERDTEAFF. DNA of the CDR3: TGCGCCAGTAGCTTGGAAAGGGACACTGAAGCTTTCTTT.

This chain connects TRBV2 to TRBJ2-5; D is perhaps TRBD2 (7 bases). Germline V CDR1 and CDR2: SNHLY, FYNNEI. Trimming removed 8 bases at V and 0 bases at J, with 16 bases between. This CDR3 contains 15 residues. The DNA of the CDR3 is TGTGCCAGCGGGGGGGCAGTTTCGTACCAAGAGACCCAGTACTTC. This sequence encodes CASGGAVSYQETQYF.

This clonotype was found a few times. This rearrangement joins TRBV3-1 to TRBJ2-5; a possible D gene is TRBD2 (6 bases). Looked up from germline, CDR1 is LGHDT and CDR2 is YNNKEL (reference sequence). The germline V and J ends were trimmed by 1 base and 5 bases, with 11 bases remaining between them. The CDR3 totals 14 residues. CDR3 region: CASSQGGGSETQYF. In DNA form, the CDR3 reads TGTGCCAGCAGCCAAGGTGGAGGGTCGGAGACCCAGTACTTC.

The table lists this clonotype with many counts. The rearrangement joins TRBV4-1 to TRBJ2-7; TRBD2 matches 8 bases. CDR1 is MGHRA and CDR2 is YSYEKL in the germline V gene. The CDR3 consists of 14 residues. Trimming removed 2 bases from V and 2 bases from J; junction bases left unmatched: 2. The CDR3 sequence: CASSQPGLAYEQYF. CDR3 bases: TGCGCCAGCAGCCAACCGGGACTAGCCTACGAGCAGTACTTC.